The rows below give T cell receptor beta chains drawn from one sample of a study of blood T cell repertoires in COVID-19. Data came from immunoSEQ multiplex PCR; TCRdb stores just in-frame clones and leaves some out. The profile shows approximately 180,000 clones, around 85% of them singletons. The sequenced material came from peripheral blood. Receptors originate from a person aged 70 to 85 with COVID-19, enrolled during active disease. CDR3s include the opening cysteine and the closing phenylalanine or tryptophan. The order of the fields is J gene, V gene, D gene, CDR3 protein. D genes are given only for firm matches.

TRBJ1-6 TRBV9 TRBD1 CASSPSDRDNSPLHF
TRBJ2-5 TRBV27 TRBD2 CASSFERGFHIFNKETQYF
TRBJ2-7 TRBV21-1 . CAFFGPGQGGSYEQYF
TRBJ1-1 TRBV5-1 TRBD1 CASSREVRQGNTEAFF
TRBJ2-7 TRBV7-2 . CASSLAGGSYEQYF
TRBJ1-1 TRBV7-2 TRBD1 CASSRTGNTEAFF
TRBJ2-7 TRBV5-6 TRBD1 CASSIGTAYEQYF
TRBJ1-2 TRBV11-2 . CASSSFQPTDPGYTF
TRBJ1-1 TRBV11-1 TRBD1 CASSLGQGWTEAFF
TRBJ2-4 TRBV7-9 TRBD2 CASSLRLAGENIQYF
TRBJ2-1 TRBV7-6 . CASSRQGQAHNEQFF
TRBJ2-3 TRBV6-4 . CASSELRGDTQYF
TRBJ2-3 TRBV5-5 . CASSLWGRKPTDTQYF
TRBJ1-6 TRBV30 TRBD1 CAWSGGQVYSPLHF